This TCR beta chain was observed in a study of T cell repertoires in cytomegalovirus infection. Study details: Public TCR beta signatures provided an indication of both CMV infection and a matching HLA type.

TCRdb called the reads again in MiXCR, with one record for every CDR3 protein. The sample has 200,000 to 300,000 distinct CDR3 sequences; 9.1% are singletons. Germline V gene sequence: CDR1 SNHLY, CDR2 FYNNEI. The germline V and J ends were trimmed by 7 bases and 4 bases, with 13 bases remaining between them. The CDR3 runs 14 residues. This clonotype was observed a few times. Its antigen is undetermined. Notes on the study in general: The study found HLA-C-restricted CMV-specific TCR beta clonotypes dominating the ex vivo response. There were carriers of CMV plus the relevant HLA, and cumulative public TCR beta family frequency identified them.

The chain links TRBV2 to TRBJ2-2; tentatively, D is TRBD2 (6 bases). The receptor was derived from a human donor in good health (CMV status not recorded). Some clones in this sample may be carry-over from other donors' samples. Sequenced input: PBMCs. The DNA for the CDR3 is TGTGCCAGCATCCCCAGCGGGCGCACCGGGGAGCTGTTTTTT. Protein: CASIPSGRTGELFF.